One and the same sample provided the 31 T cell receptor beta chains below, sequenced in a study of technical replicates of blood from a handful of donors. Measured with immunoSEQ multiplex PCR; TCRdb has only the in-frame clones, and not every one. The data show roughly 85,000 clones, with about 93% seen just once and approximately 0.26% held by the top ten. Sequences were obtained from T cells isolated from PBMCs. These receptors were collected from a human donor in good health.

This chain joins TRBV5-1 and TRBJ1-1; 11 bases are a match to TRBD1. The CDR3 is made up of 16 amino acids. Germline lookup yields CDR1 SGHRS and CDR2 YFSETQ. The trim removed 4 bases at V and 5 bases at J, leaving 10 bases unmatched. The CDR3 loop is CASSLDRGPVGTEAFF. In DNA, the CDR3 is TGCGCCAGCAGCCTGGACAGGGGGCCGGTTGGGACTGAAGCTTTCTTT. The entire variable domain, with the rest obtained from reference TRBV5-1 and TRBJ1-1, is as follows: KAGVTQTPRYLIKTRGQQVTLSCSPISGHRSVSWYQQTPGQGLQFLFEYFSETQRNKGNFPGRFSGRQFSNSRSEMNVSTLELGDSALYLCASSLDRGPVGTEAFFGQGTRLTVV.

V gene TRBV19 combines with J gene TRBJ2-1, with 12 positions matching TRBD2. With V trimmed by 5 bases and J by 1 base, 21 bases remained unmatched. The CDR3 loop spans 22 amino acids. Germline assignment: CDR1 LNHDA and CDR2 SQIVND (reference sequence). Written as DNA, the CDR3 is TGTGCCAGTAGTGTCATAAGTTGGCTGGTGACTAGCGGGAGTATTTCCTACAATGAGCAGTTCTTC. It specifies CASSVISWLVTSGSISYNEQFF.

The rearrangement joins TRBV27 to TRBJ1-4; 9 positions match TRBD1. The CDR3 covers 13 residues. V was clipped by 8 bases and J by 7 bases; unmatched bases: 5. Germline V lookup: CDR1 MNHEY, CDR2 SMNVEV (reference sequence). The CDR3 is CASEGQGREKLFF. CDR3 DNA sequence: TGTGCCAGCGAGGGACAGGGACGTGAAAAACTGTTTTTT.

The rearrangement joins TRBV6-1 to TRBJ1-5, with D possibly TRBD1 on 6 matching bases. The germline V and J ends were trimmed by 1 base and 0 bases, with 7 bases remaining between them. This CDR3 has 15 amino acids. Germline V gene data show CDR1 as MNHNS and CDR2 as SASEGT. CDR3 protein: CASSEGQVSNQPQHF. As DNA, the CDR3 is TGTGCCAGCAGTGAAGGACAGGTTAGCAATCAGCCCCAGCATTTT.

In DNA form, the CDR3 reads TGTGCCAGCAGCGTAGGTCCGACTACGTTCTACGAGCAGTACTTC. It codes for CASSVGPTTFYEQYF. The rearrangement joins TRBV9 to TRBJ2-7; possibly TRBD2 for D (5 bases). Germline loops: CDR1 SGDLS, CDR2 YYNGEE. The CDR3 consists of 15 residues. V was clipped by 0 bases and J by 3 bases, with 13 bases between them.

The chain has TRBV10-1 and TRBJ2-3; TRBD2 is a possible D gene (6 bases). Between the trimmed V and J ends, which lost 6 bases and 4 bases, there was a span of 20 bases. CDR1 is WNHNN and CDR2 is SYGVQD in the germline V gene (reference sequence). The CDR3 sequence is 16 residues long. The DNA for the CDR3 is TGCGCCAGCAGCCCGTTTGAGCGGGCGCGGGCAGATACGCAGTATTTT. Protein sequence: CASSPFERARADTQYF.

The CDR3 region has the DNA TGTGCCAGCAGTTTATCGGTAGGGCGAGGGTTAGGCTACACCTTC. As protein: CASSLSVGRGLGYTF. The chain joins TRBV28 to TRBJ1-2; D is unclear. In germline, CDR1 is MDHEN, CDR2 SYDVKM. This CDR3 comprises 15 residues. The V end was cut by 1 base, the J end by 8 bases, with 17 bases between.

The J gene is TRBJ2-3, the V gene TRBV4-1; 7 bases are a match to TRBD2. V was clipped by 6 bases and J by 2 bases; unmatched bases: 5. The CDR3 has 14 residues. CDR1 and CDR2 (germline): MGHRA, YSYEKL. The DNA for the CDR3 is TGCGCCAGCAGTCACCGGGAGGTCACAGATACGCAGTATTTT. It codes for CASSHREVTDTQYF.

This clone was seen once. This chain connects TRBV7-3 to TRBJ2-4; D may be TRBD1 (6 bases). The CDR3 length is 18 residues. The germline V gene encodes CDR1 SGHTA and CDR2 FQGTGA. V was shortened by 4 bases and J by 1 base, with 20 bases between the two germline ends. CDR3 residues: CASSSPWDTASAKNIQYF. The CDR3 region has the DNA TGTGCCAGCAGCTCGCCTTGGGACACCGCCTCGGCCAAAAACATTCAGTACTTC.

J is TRBJ1-5 and V is TRBV29-1, with a tentative D call TRBD1 (6 bases). Germline values: CDR1 SQVTM, CDR2 ANQGSEA. This CDR3 is built from 13 residues. Trimming shortened V by 5 bases and J by 5 bases, and 13 bases separated the two germline ends. In DNA form, the CDR3 reads TGCAGCGTTATGGAACAGGGTGATCAGCCCCAGCATTTT. Its protein product is CSVMEQGDQPQHF.

V and J are TRBV7-6 and TRBJ2-3; 9 bases are shared with TRBD2. Trimming cost V 1 base and J 2 bases; bases outside gene matches: 10. The CDR3 runs to 18 residues. Per germline, CDR1 SGHVS and CDR2 FNYEAQ. The CDR3 is CASSLEGVGLAPTDTQYF. CDR3 in DNA: TGTGCCAGCAGCTTAGAGGGGGTCGGACTAGCGCCCACAGATACGCAGTATTTT.

The chain carries TRBV9 and TRBJ2-5; TRBD2 aligns across 7 bases. CDR1 is SGDLS, CDR2 YYNGEE, per germline. The CDR3 is 14 amino acids. V lost 0 bases, J lost 1 base, and 0 bases stayed unmatched. CDR3 in DNA: TGTGCCAGCAGCGTAGCGGGGGGCCAAGAGACCCAGTACTTC. Translation: CASSVAGGQETQYF.

This rearrangement joins TRBV5-8 to TRBJ1-4, with 11 bases lining up with TRBD1. Per germline, CDR1 SGHTS and CDR2 YDEGEE. Trimming took 4 bases from V and 7 from J; bases not matched to a gene: 3. The CDR3 covers 14 residues. CDR3 residues: CASSPDRGREKLFF. The CDR3 nucleotides read TGTGCCAGCAGCCCGGACAGGGGGCGTGAAAAACTGTTTTTT.

This chain links TRBV7-3 with TRBJ2-5; D possibly corresponds to TRBD2 (5 bases). The V end was cut by 2 bases, the J end by 3 bases, with 10 bases between. The CDR3 is 14 amino acids. Per germline, CDR1 SGHTA and CDR2 FQGTGA. CDR3 DNA: TGTGCCAGCAGCTTAGGGCTAGCCAAAGAGACCCAGTACTTC. It translates to CASSLGLAKETQYF.

The V and J genes are TRBV28 and TRBJ1-5, with D possibly TRBD1 on 5 matching bases. V lost 7 bases to trimming and J lost 3 bases, with 16 bases between them. The CDR3 is 15 residues long. Germline values: CDR1 MDHEN, CDR2 SYDVKM. CDR3 sequence (DNA): TGTGCCAGCACTCAGACTGCGGGGCCCAATCAGCCCCAGCATTTT. This encodes CASTQTAGPNQPQHF.

The chain is built from TRBV5-1 and TRBJ2-3, with TRBD1 matching 7 bases. The junction had 3 bases not matched to a gene; V was cut back by 6 bases and J by 2 bases. Germline V gene lookup returns CDR1 SGHRS and CDR2 YFSETQ. This CDR3 region has 13 residues. The CDR3 nucleotides read TGCGCCAGCAAGGGACAGAACACAGATACGCAGTATTTT. Translated, it gives CASKGQNTDTQYF.

The chain uses TRBV19 and TRBJ1-1; D uncertain. The CDR3 spans 13 residues. Trimming pared 3 bases from V and 5 bases from J, leaving 10 bases between. Germline values: CDR1 LNHDA, CDR2 SQIVND (reference sequence). The CDR3 is CASSMVGSTEAFF. CDR3 sequence (DNA): TGTGCCAGTAGTATGGTGGGCAGTACTGAAGCTTTCTTT.

This chain uses TRBV4-1 with TRBJ1-5; TRBD1 matches at 9 bases. The length of the CDR3 is 16 residues. With V trimmed by 3 bases and J by 10 bases, 13 bases remained unmatched. Germline-derived CDR1 and CDR2 are MGHRA and YSYEKL. CDR3 DNA sequence: TGCGCCAGCAGCCAGCCAGGACAGGGGACTCCCTATCCCCAGCATTTT. It yields the protein CASSQPGQGTPYPQHF.

The V and J genes are TRBV4-1 and TRBJ2-7, with D unresolved. The CDR3 spans 16 residues. The germline CDR1 and CDR2 sequences are MGHRA and YSYEKL. With 2 bases removed from V and 0 bases from J, the gap between germline ends came to 14 bases. CDR3 nucleotides: TGCGCCAGCAGCCAATCCCCACAGATTTACTCCTACGAGCAGTACTTC. This sequence encodes CASSQSPQIYSYEQYF.

This chain links TRBV5-1 with TRBJ2-5, with 11 bases identical to TRBD2. CDR3 length: 17 amino acids. Per germline, CDR1 SGHRS and CDR2 YFSETQ. J lost 5 bases, V lost 1 base, and 10 bases had no gene match. The DNA for the CDR3 is TGCGCCAGCAGCTTGACGGCTAGCGGGAGGAAATACGAGACCCAGTACTTC. It is translated as CASSLTASGRKYETQYF.

The CDR3, as DNA: TGTGCCAGCAGTGACCCGGGCACAGATACGCAGTATTTT. It specifies CASSDPGTDTQYF. This chain uses TRBV6-1 with TRBJ2-3; D is undetermined. CDR1 is MNHNS, CDR2 SASEGT, per germline. The CDR3 is 13 residues long. Trimming pared 3 bases from V and 1 base from J, leaving 5 bases between.

The chain carries TRBV19 and TRBJ2-3; tentatively, D is TRBD1 (5 bases). The CDR3 extends over 15 amino acids. Germline CDR1 is LNHDA and CDR2 is SQIVND (reference sequence). Between the trimmed V and J ends, which lost 3 bases and 8 bases, there was a span of 18 bases. Written as DNA, the CDR3 is TGTGCCAGTAGTATTTTGGGGCGGACCCAGGTTACGCAGTATTTT. This codes for CASSILGRTQVTQYF.

The CDR3 is CASSEWASGNTGELFF. The CDR3 nucleotides are TGTGCCAGCAGTGAATGGGCTAGCGGGAACACCGGGGAGCTGTTTTTT. This chain connects TRBV2 to TRBJ2-2; 7 nucleotides match TRBD2. Germline-derived CDR1 and CDR2 are SNHLY and FYNNEI. V was pared by 2 bases and J by 1 base, with 4 bases of the junction left unmatched. The CDR3 extends over 16 amino acids. Using reference TRBV2 and TRBJ2-2 for the parts outside the CDR3, the full variable domain is EPEVTQTPSHQVTQMGQEVILRCVPISNHLYFYWYRQILGQKVEFLVSFYNNEISEKSEIFDDQFSVERPDGSNFTLKIRSTKLEDSAMYFCASSEWASGNTGELFFGEGSRLTVL.

The chain has TRBV27 and TRBJ1-2; the match to TRBD1 covers 8 bases. The germline CDR1 and CDR2 sequences are MNHEY and SMNVEV (reference sequence). The CDR3 consists of 16 residues. The junction had 10 bases not matched to a gene; V was cut back by 0 bases and J by 7 bases. The CDR3, as DNA: TGTGCCAGCAGTTTATCGATTCAGGGGACAGGATTTGGCTACACCTTC. Its translation is CASSLSIQGTGFGYTF.

CDR3 nucleotides: TGTGCCAGCTCAGGCTCTGCGACGGGTATCTACGAGCAGTACTTC. Translating it yields CASSGSATGIYEQYF. V and J are TRBV18 and TRBJ2-7; no clear D. The CDR3 length is 15 residues. V lost 5 bases and J 3 bases, leaving 17 bases between the germline ends. Germline V gene data show CDR1 as KGHSH and CDR2 as LQKENI.

The J gene is TRBJ2-1, the V gene TRBV29-1; 9 nucleotides match TRBD1. The germline V gene encodes CDR1 SQVTM and CDR2 ANQGSEA. V was clipped by 7 bases and J by 2 bases; unmatched bases: 9. The CDR3 loop spans 15 amino acids. As DNA, the CDR3 is TGCAGCGATTACCACAGGGGGCTGACCTACAATGAGCAGTTCTTC. It yields the protein CSDYHRGLTYNEQFF.

The J gene is TRBJ2-3, the V gene TRBV19; D is ambiguous. V was cut by 5 bases and J by 5 bases, with 8 bases left in between. Germline CDR1 reads LNHDA; CDR2 reads SQIVND (reference sequence). The CDR3 runs to 12 residues. The CDR3 DNA sequence: TGTGCCAGTAGTCCCTCGGGAGATACGCAGTATTTT. Translation gives CASSPSGDTQYF.

CDR3 region: CASSLGTGGFNSPLHF. CDR3 DNA: TGTGCCAGCAGTTTGGGGACAGGGGGCTTCAATTCACCCCTCCACTTT. The chain has TRBV27 and TRBJ1-6; TRBD1 agrees at 12 bases. This CDR3 contains 16 residues. Trimming at V came to 3 bases and at J to 7 bases, leaving 4 bases not matched to a gene. Germline assignment: CDR1 MNHEY and CDR2 SMNVEV (reference sequence).

The chain employs TRBV27 and TRBJ1-2; 8 bases are shared with TRBD1. Germline assignment: CDR1 MNHEY and CDR2 SMNVEV (reference sequence). The CDR3 is made up of 15 amino acids. V gave up 3 bases and J gave up 3 bases; unmatched junction bases: 6. The CDR3 nucleotides are TGTGCCAGCAGTTTCCTGCAGGGGGCAGACTATGGCTACACCTTC. It encodes CASSFLQGADYGYTF.

Remarks on this clone: The same CDR3 arises from other DNA sequences in this sample as well. J is TRBJ2-5 and V is TRBV20-1; 8 nucleotides agree with TRBD1. Unmatched junction bases numbered 1, after V lost 5 bases and J lost 5 bases. The CDR3 extends over 11 amino acids. Germline V gene data show CDR1 as DFQATT and CDR2 as SNEGSKA (reference sequence). The CDR3 nucleotides read TGCAGTGCTCGACAGGGGGAGACCCAGTACTTC. Translating it yields CSARQGETQYF.

The rearrangement uses TRBV2 and TRBJ1-1; perhaps TRBD1 as D (5 bases). V was cut by 5 bases and J by 2 bases, with 21 bases left in between. The CDR3 covers 17 residues. The germline CDR1 and CDR2 sequences are SNHLY and FYNNEI. This CDR3 is CASSTLPIPTDNTEAFF. The CDR3 DNA reads as TGTGCCAGCAGTACACTACCTATACCGACAGATAACACTGAAGCTTTCTTT.